The 27 T cell receptor beta chains in this list originate from one sample, sequenced in a study of PD-L1 blockade in urothelial cancer. Libraries were prepared by immunoSEQ multiplex PCR; TCRdb keeps only in-frame clonotypes and omits some of them. The sample contains 55,000 to 70,000 clones, roughly 87% of which appear only once. This sample comprised PBMCs, obtained around atezolizumab (anti-PD-L1) treatment. All receptors derive from a man aged 65-85 years with urothelial cancer.

The genes are TRBV7-6 and TRBJ1-1, with 7 bases aligning to TRBD1. This CDR3 has 14 residues. From germline, CDR1 is SGHVS and CDR2 FNYEAQ. The junction had 5 bases not matched to a gene; V was cut back by 6 bases and J by 1 base. The chain's CDR3 is CASSLNRGNTEAFF. CDR3 coding DNA: TGTGCCAGCAGTTTGAACAGGGGGAACACTGAAGCTTTCTTT.

The chain employs TRBV5-1 and TRBJ2-1; D is perhaps TRBD2 (6 bases). V was trimmed by 5 bases and J by 9 bases, leaving 24 bases between them. This CDR3 has 16 amino acids. Germline V gene sequence: CDR1 SGHRS, CDR2 YFSETQ. The CDR3 sequence: CASRPLTGTAGGEQFF. The CDR3 DNA sequence: TGCGCCAGCAGACCCCTTACCGGGACTGCTGGGGGTGAGCAGTTCTTC.

In this sample, this clone turned up a few times. The chain has TRBV7-6 and TRBJ2-1; TRBD1 is a possible D gene (6 bases). Between the trimmed V and J ends, which lost 5 bases and 6 bases, there was a span of 11 bases. The CDR3 sequence is 13 residues long. Germline lookup yields CDR1 SGHVS and CDR2 FNYEAQ. The DNA of the CDR3 is TGTGCCAGCAGCCGACAGGTTGGCAATGAGCAGTTCTTC. Amino acid sequence: CASSRQVGNEQFF.

The chain joins TRBV5-1 to TRBJ2-7, with 10 bases identical to TRBD2. This CDR3 spans 15 amino acids. Germline lookup yields CDR1 SGHRS and CDR2 YFSETQ. Trimming cost V 0 bases and J 2 bases; bases outside gene matches: 2. CDR3 amino acids: CASSLASGRAYEQYF. As DNA, the CDR3 is TGCGCCAGCAGCTTGGCCAGCGGGAGGGCCTACGAGCAGTACTTC.

The V call is TRBV6-1, the J call TRBJ1-1; 8 bases map to TRBD1. Germline CDR1 and CDR2: MNHNS and SASEGT. Germline trimming cut 10 bases from V and 3 bases from J; bases unmatched to any gene: 10. This CDR3 has 14 residues. The CDR3 is CAIRPGGDDTEAFF. Written as DNA, the CDR3 is TGTGCCATCCGCCCAGGGGGCGACGACACTGAAGCTTTCTTT.

This clone was seen ten or more times. This chain connects TRBV4-1 to TRBJ2-1; 11 bases line up with TRBD2. CDR3 length: 18 residues. The ends lost 3 bases at V and 6 bases at J; junction bases unmatched: 13. CDR1 and CDR2 from the germline V gene are MGHRA and YSYEKL. The CDR3 region is CASSHGVIGLAGSNEQFF. The CDR3 coding sequence is TGCGCCAGCAGCCATGGTGTGATAGGACTAGCGGGCTCCAATGAGCAGTTCTTC.

The chain combines TRBV6-1 with TRBJ1-5; TRBD1 is a possible D gene (5 bases). The CDR3 extends over 14 amino acids. V dropped 4 bases and J dropped 0 bases, with 7 bases sitting between them. Germline CDR1 reads MNHNS; CDR2 reads SASEGT. The CDR3 DNA reads as TGTGCCAGCAGTGTACAGGTTAGCAATCAGCCCCAGCATTTT. Its protein is CASSVQVSNQPQHF.

This rearrangement joins TRBV5-1 to TRBJ2-5; TRBD2 is a possible D gene (5 bases). V gave up 4 bases and J gave up 2 bases, with 15 bases separating them. Per germline, CDR1 SGHRS and CDR2 YFSETQ. The CDR3 runs to 15 residues. CDR3 DNA sequence: TGCGCCAGCAGCCCAACCCGGGGTGCACAAGAGACCCAGTACTTC. Encoded protein: CASSPTRGAQETQYF.

This chain joins TRBV4-2 and TRBJ2-7, with 8 bases identical to TRBD2. Germline CDR1 and CDR2: LGHNA and YNFKEQ. J lost 0 bases, V lost 0 bases, and 10 bases had no gene match. The CDR3 sequence is 18 residues long. CDR3 region: CASSQETARSGSSYEQYF. CDR3 sequence (DNA): TGTGCCAGCAGCCAAGAGACAGCCAGGAGCGGGAGCTCCTACGAGCAGTACTTC.

V and J are TRBV9 and TRBJ2-2, with D possibly TRBD1 on 7 matching bases. CDR1 is SGDLS, CDR2 YYNGEE, per germline. V was pared by 0 bases and J by 5 bases, with 17 bases between. The CDR3 has 17 amino acids. In DNA form, the CDR3 reads TGTGCCAGCAGCGTAGGGAGGGGGACAGAGCGAACCGGGGAGCTGTTTTTT. Translated: CASSVGRGTERTGELFF.

This sequence joins TRBV29-1 and TRBJ2-7, with D perhaps TRBD1 (5 bases). Germline values: CDR1 SQVTM, CDR2 ANQGSEA. The CDR3 runs to 14 residues. Trimming took off 4 bases at V and 5 bases at J, with 18 bases between the two ends. DNA of the CDR3: TGCAGCGTTGGCCCCAGAAGGGGTCGGGACGAGCAGTACTTC. It codes for CSVGPRRGRDEQYF.

The rearrangement links TRBV19 to TRBJ1-5; maybe TRBD1 (6 bases). The CDR3 runs 14 residues. Germline V gives CDR1 LNHDA, CDR2 SQIVND (reference sequence). V dropped 4 bases and J dropped 2 bases, with 9 bases sitting between them. CDR3 in DNA: TGTGCCAGTAGTACCTACAGGGGCAATCAGCCCCAGCATTTT. Residues: CASSTYRGNQPQHF. The full variable domain, in which reference TRBV19 and TRBJ1-5 provide the parts outside the CDR3, is DGGITQSPKYLFRKEGQNVTLSCEQNLNHDAMYWYRQDPGQGLRLIYYSQIVNDFQKGDIAEGYSVSREKKESFPLTVTSAQKNPTAFYLCASSTYRGNQPQHFGDGTRLSIL.

The chain combines TRBV10-3 with TRBJ1-4; a weak D match, TRBD1 (6 bases). Germline V gives CDR1 ENHRY, CDR2 SYGVKD. Trimming took off 8 bases at V and 7 bases at J, with 17 bases between the two ends. This CDR3 has 14 amino acids. The CDR3 sequence is CAIGGDRTSEKLFF. Written as DNA, the CDR3 is TGTGCCATCGGCGGAGACAGGACAAGTGAAAAACTGTTTTTT.

The V and J genes are TRBV27 and TRBJ2-7; 7 bases are a match to TRBD2. From germline, CDR1 is MNHEY and CDR2 SMNVEV (reference sequence). V was clipped by 2 bases and J by 2 bases; unmatched bases: 6. The CDR3 covers 15 residues. CDR3 sequence reads: CASSLGGGSTYEQYF. The CDR3 region has the DNA TGTGCCAGCAGTTTAGGGGGAGGGTCTACCTACGAGCAGTACTTC.

V is TRBV10-2 and J is TRBJ1-3; maybe TRBD1 (5 bases). Germline V gene sequence: CDR1 WSHSY, CDR2 SAAADI. This CDR3 has 14 residues. Trimming shortened V by 4 bases and J by 0 bases, and 7 bases separated the two germline ends. The CDR3 sequence is CASSVGDSGNTIYF. The DNA for the CDR3 is TGCGCCAGCAGTGTAGGGGACTCTGGAAACACCATATATTTT.

The chain links TRBV29-1 to TRBJ1-1; D perhaps matches TRBD1 (6 bases). The germline CDR1 and CDR2 sequences are SQVTM and ANQGSEA. The CDR3 is made up of 14 amino acids. V was trimmed by 2 bases and J by 3 bases, leaving 13 bases between them. CDR3 DNA sequence: TGCAGCGTTGAAAATTGGGACACCGACACTGAAGCTTTCTTT. Its translation is CSVENWDTDTEAFF.

The V gene is TRBV21-1, the J gene TRBJ2-4; the DNA was not used to check the table's D call, TRBD2. TRBV21-1 is annotated as a pseudogene. The CDR3 is made up of 17 amino acids. The CDR3 protein is CASSTLKDQKKRDIQYF. CDR3 nucleotides: TGTGCCAGCAGCACTCTGAAGGACCAGAAGAAGAGGGACATTCAGTACTTC.

The chain has TRBV2 and TRBJ2-1; D may be TRBD1 (6 bases). CDR3 length: 13 residues. The germline V gene has CDR1 SNHLY and CDR2 FYNNEI. V was trimmed by 6 bases and J by 4 bases, leaving 10 bases between them. The CDR3 coding sequence is TGTGCCAGCAGAAACGGACAGTACAATGAGCAGTTCTTC. Residues: CASRNGQYNEQFF.

The CDR3 sequence: CASSDYSSYEQYF. CDR3 nucleotide sequence: TGCGCCAGCAGTGACTACTCCTCCTACGAGCAGTACTTC. The chain links TRBV10-1 to TRBJ2-7; the D is unclear. Germline loops: CDR1 WNHNN, CDR2 SYGVQD (reference sequence). V was trimmed by 3 bases and J by 0 bases, leaving 6 bases between them. The CDR3 sequence is 13 residues long.

This clone was counted between two and nine times. This chain connects TRBV29-1 to TRBJ1-5; the D gene is possibly TRBD1 (6 bases). Per germline, CDR1 SQVTM and CDR2 ANQGSEA. V dropped 6 bases and J dropped 4 bases, with 13 bases sitting between them. CDR3 length: 13 amino acids. CDR3 loop: CSVAYRENQPQHF. CDR3 DNA: TGCAGCGTCGCCTACAGGGAGAATCAGCCCCAGCATTTT.

The rearrangement links TRBV23-1 to TRBJ2-7; 8 nucleotides align to TRBD1. TRBV23-1 is assigned to the ORF class and has an uncertain function. CDR3 length equals 15 residues. Trimming removed 0 bases from V and 6 bases from J; junction bases left unmatched: 7. The CDR3 is CASSQSRDRGGEQYF. CDR3 in DNA: TGCGCCAGCAGTCAATCCAGAGACAGGGGAGGCGAGCAGTACTTC.

CDR3 loop: CASILDRASYNEQFF. CDR3 nucleotide sequence: TGTGCCAGCATCCTGGACAGGGCTTCCTACAATGAGCAGTTCTTC. This chain joins TRBV2 and TRBJ2-1; 8 positions match TRBD1. Looked up from germline, CDR1 is SNHLY and CDR2 is FYNNEI. V lost 7 bases and J lost 1; bases outside the gene matches: 6. CDR3 length equals 15 residues.

The chain couples TRBV5-4 to TRBJ1-1; no reliable D call. There are 15 residues in the CDR3. Trimming cost V 0 bases and J 1 base, with 10 bases left between them. Germline assignment: CDR1 SGHNT and CDR2 YYREEE (reference sequence). This CDR3 reads CASSLDPQANTEAFF. In DNA form, the CDR3 reads TGTGCCAGCAGCTTGGACCCCCAGGCGAACACTGAAGCTTTCTTT.

The chain has TRBV23-1 and TRBJ2-3; no reliable D call. TRBV23-1 is reported as an ORF; its role is uncertain. There are 13 residues in the CDR3. V lost 7 bases and J lost 2, with 10 bases in between. Written as DNA, the CDR3 is TGCGCCAGCAAAAGAGGTGTCACAGATACGCAGTATTTT. It translates to CASKRGVTDTQYF.

The V and J genes are TRBV9 and TRBJ2-2, with D hard to call. Trimming cost V 0 bases and J 3 bases, with 12 bases left between them. CDR3 length: 16 amino acids. Germline CDR1 reads SGDLS; CDR2 reads YYNGEE. CDR3 in DNA: TGTGCCAGCAGCGTAGGATCGGAGAGGTACACCGGGGAGCTGTTTTTT. Residues: CASSVGSERYTGELFF.

The chain combines TRBV6-1 with TRBJ2-1, with D perhaps matching TRBD1 (6 bases). The CDR3 has 15 amino acids. Deletions cut 0 bases from V and 10 bases from J, with 16 bases between. Germline V gene sequence: CDR1 MNHNS, CDR2 SASEGT. This CDR3 is CASSEASRGTSEQFF. CDR3 sequence (DNA): TGTGCCAGCAGTGAAGCCTCGAGGGGGACCTCGGAGCAGTTCTTC.

The V call is TRBV2, the J call TRBJ1-4; 7 bases line up with TRBD1. V lost 2 bases, J lost 8 bases, and 11 bases stayed unmatched. CDR3 length: 16 amino acids. Germline V lookup: CDR1 SNHLY, CDR2 FYNNEI. The CDR3 nucleotides are TGTGCCAGCAGTGAAATCGTCAGGGGGAACGTAGAAAAACTGTTTTTT. Protein product: CASSEIVRGNVEKLFF.